The 18 T cell receptor beta chains below come from one sample, sequenced in a study of identifying expanded T cells in peripheral blood. Only in-frame clones appear in the TCRdb table, and some are missing; sequencing was by immunoSEQ multiplex PCR. Of approximately 100,000 clones in the sample, about 89% were seen once. Sequenced material: blood. These receptors all come from a person aged 18 to 75 in good health.

V and J are TRBV7-9 and TRBJ2-3; D not resolved. Trimming removed 1 base at V and 4 bases at J, with 6 bases between. The CDR3 runs to 13 residues. The germline CDR1 and CDR2 sequences are SEHNR and FQNEAQ (reference sequence). CDR3 bases: TGTGCCAGCAGCTTAGGACGTCCAGATACGCAGTATTTT. It translates to CASSLGRPDTQYF. Looking up the rest from reference TRBV7-9 and TRBJ2-3 gives the full variable domain: DTGVSQNPRHKITKRGQNVTFRCDPISEHNRLYWYRQTLGQGPEFLTYFQNEAQLEKSRLLSDRFSAERPKGSFSTLEIQRTEQGDSAMYLCASSLGRPDTQYFGPGTRLTVL.

This clone was observed a handful of times. The chain uses TRBV6-1 and TRBJ2-7; D call uncertain. The CDR3 runs to 15 residues. Germline V lookup: CDR1 MNHNS, CDR2 SASEGT. Trimming pared 2 bases from V and 2 bases from J, leaving 13 bases between. For the CDR3, the DNA is TGTGCCAGCAGTGAAAAGAAGTGGGGAACCTACGAGCAGTACTTC. Translating gives CASSEKKWGTYEQYF.

The V and J genes are TRBV5-8 and TRBJ2-3, with TRBD2 identical over 11 bases. Per the germline V gene, CDR1 is SGHTS and CDR2 is YDEGEE. The CDR3 covers 16 residues. The trim removed 5 bases at V and 5 bases at J, leaving 10 bases unmatched. The CDR3 here is CASSSIAGGPEDTQYF. The CDR3 DNA is TGTGCCAGCAGTTCCATAGCGGGGGGGCCGGAAGATACGCAGTATTTT.

This clone was recorded a few times. The chain recombines TRBV27 with TRBJ1-2; 8 bases align to TRBD1. The CDR3 totals 12 residues. Trimming at V came to 8 bases and at J to 8 bases, leaving 7 bases not matched to a gene. Germline CDR1 and CDR2: MNHEY and SMNVEV (reference sequence). For the CDR3, the DNA is TGTGCCAGCGGTGAATCAGGGGGCGGCTACACCTTC. It translates to CASGESGGGYTF.

The chain employs TRBV28 and TRBJ2-7, with D perhaps matching TRBD1 (6 bases). The V end lost 7 bases, the J end lost 7 bases, and 20 bases lay between the germline ends. This CDR3 contains 14 residues. CDR1 and CDR2 (germline): MDHEN, SYDVKM. CDR3 sequence: CASTGGQGSWEQYF. DNA of the CDR3: TGTGCCAGCACGGGTGGTCAGGGGTCTTGGGAGCAGTACTTC.

A few counts support this clone. The chain recombines TRBV6-6 with TRBJ2-7; no clear D gene. Trimming cost V 5 bases and J 7 bases, with 12 bases left between them. CDR1 and CDR2 (germline): MNHNY, SVGAGI (reference sequence). The CDR3 has 12 residues. CDR3 residues: CASSPLSREQYF. CDR3 DNA: TGTGCCAGCAGTCCACTTTCCCGAGAGCAGTACTTC.

V usage is TRBV28 and J usage is TRBJ2-2, with D unresolved. V was shortened by 3 bases and J by 7 bases, with 9 bases between the two germline ends. The CDR3 loop spans 13 amino acids. Germline CDR1 and CDR2: MDHEN and SYDVKM. CDR3 nucleotide sequence: TGTGCCAGCAGTTTGGGCCAGAACGGGGAGCTGTTTTTT. Protein: CASSLGQNGELFF.

The genes are TRBV5-4 and TRBJ2-5; D unclear. Gene TRBJ2-7 matches the end of the DNA better, so the J call may be wrong. The germline CDR1 and CDR2 sequences are SGHNT and YYREEE (reference sequence). The CDR3 totals 15 residues. The CDR3 DNA follows: TGTGCCAGCAGCTTGCGTGGTTTCAGACCCTACGAGCAGTACTTC. It is translated as CASSLRGFRPYEQYF.

The rearrangement links TRBV6-5 to TRBJ2-7, with 9 positions matching TRBD2. The junction had 10 bases not matched to a gene; V was cut back by 7 bases and J by 3 bases. The germline V gene encodes CDR1 MNHEY and CDR2 SVGAGI. The CDR3 spans 15 residues. CDR3 sequence (DNA): TGTGCCAGCAAGGGGATGGTAGCGGGGGACTACGAGCAGTACTTC. Translation gives CASKGMVAGDYEQYF.

This chain connects TRBV14 to TRBJ2-3, with D possibly TRBD2 on 6 matching bases. Trimming left V 5 bases short and J 12 bases short, with 15 bases between. Germline V CDR1 and CDR2: SGHDN, FVKESK. The CDR3 has 12 amino acids. The CDR3 spells CASSATSSVQYF. The DNA for the CDR3 is TGTGCCAGCAGCGCGACTAGTTCGGTCCAGTATTTT.

The gene calls are TRBV5-4 and TRBJ2-1; the D gene is possibly TRBD1 (6 bases). V lost 7 bases to trimming and J lost 3 bases, with 14 bases between them. This CDR3 contains 14 residues. Germline V gene sequence: CDR1 SGHNT, CDR2 YYREEE (reference sequence). CDR3 region: CASGGPSRYNEQFF. The CDR3 coding sequence is TGTGCCAGCGGGGGCCCTAGTCGCTACAATGAGCAGTTCTTC.

V gene TRBV7-8 combines with J gene TRBJ1-3; D gene ambiguous. V gave up 2 bases and J gave up 0 bases, with 20 bases separating them. From germline, CDR1 is SGHVS and CDR2 FQNEAQ. The CDR3 totals 19 residues. The DNA of the CDR3 is TGTGCCAGCAGCTTACGCGGTAGGATAGCAGGCGCCTCTGGAAACACCATATATTTT. Translation: CASSLRGRIAGASGNTIYF. Full variable domain (outside the CDR3, taken from reference TRBV7-8 and TRBJ1-3): GAGVSQSPRYKVAKRGQDVALRCDPISGHVSLFWYQQALGQGPEFLTYFQNEAQLDKSGLPSDRFFAERPEGSVSTLKIQRTQQEDSAVYLCASSLRGRIAGASGNTIYFGEGSWLTVV.

This clone has a single count. The chain employs TRBV5-6 and TRBJ1-1, with D tentatively TRBD1 (5 bases). Germline V gene sequence: CDR1 SGHDT, CDR2 YYEEEE. Trimming stripped 2 bases from V and 5 bases from J, with 19 bases between. This CDR3 spans 16 amino acids. CDR3 coding DNA: TGTGCCAGCAGCTTTGCGGGACTTACAAAGAGGACTGAAGCTTTCTTT. Its translation: CASSFAGLTKRTEAFF.

This chain links TRBV6-6 with TRBJ2-3; D may be TRBD2 (5 bases). Germline CDR1 MNHNY, CDR2 SVGAGI (reference sequence). The CDR3 is 11 residues long. V lost 6 bases and J 8 bases, leaving 9 bases between the germline ends. This CDR3 reads CASRARGTQYF. The CDR3 region has the DNA TGTGCCAGCAGGGCCCGGGGTACGCAGTATTTT.

The chain has TRBV7-9 and TRBJ1-1; the D is unclear. This CDR3 comprises 12 residues. The germline V gene encodes CDR1 SEHNR and CDR2 FQNEAQ (reference sequence). The V end lost 0 bases, the J end lost 7 bases, and 6 bases lay between the germline ends. The CDR3 loop is CASSLAAGEAFF. The CDR3 bases are TGTGCCAGCAGCTTAGCAGCAGGTGAAGCTTTCTTT. Using reference TRBV7-9 and TRBJ1-1 for the parts outside the CDR3, the full variable domain is DTGVSQNPRHKITKRGQNVTFRCDPISEHNRLYWYRQTLGQGPEFLTYFQNEAQLEKSRLLSDRFSAERPKGSFSTLEIQRTEQGDSAMYLCASSLAAGEAFFGQGTRLTVV.

The genes are TRBV25-1 and TRBJ2-3, with 7 positions matching TRBD2. This CDR3 has 15 residues. Per germline, CDR1 MGHDK and CDR2 SYGVNS. Trimming at V came to 2 bases and at J to 1 base, leaving 3 bases not matched to a gene. CDR3 sequence: CASSEIRGGTDTQYF. The CDR3 region has the DNA TGTGCCAGCAGTGAAATACGGGGGGGCACAGATACGCAGTATTTT.

CDR3 bases: TGTGCCATCAGCCCCGACAGGGGCCAAGGAAACACCATATATTTT. This codes for CAISPDRGQGNTIYF. The chain recombines TRBV10-3 with TRBJ1-3; the match to TRBD1 covers 8 bases. The V gene end was trimmed by 6 bases and the J gene end by 4 bases; junction bases not matched to a gene: 8. The CDR3 totals 15 residues. Per the germline V gene, CDR1 is ENHRY and CDR2 is SYGVKD.

The V gene is TRBV28, the J gene TRBJ1-2; TRBD1 agrees at 7 bases. The CDR3 is 13 residues long. Germline V CDR1 and CDR2: MDHEN, SYDVKM. V lost 7 bases to trimming and J lost 8 bases; unmatched junction nucleotides: 10. In DNA form, the CDR3 reads TGTGCCAGCACCTTGGGGAGGGGGCTGGGCTACACCTTC. This translates into CASTLGRGLGYTF.